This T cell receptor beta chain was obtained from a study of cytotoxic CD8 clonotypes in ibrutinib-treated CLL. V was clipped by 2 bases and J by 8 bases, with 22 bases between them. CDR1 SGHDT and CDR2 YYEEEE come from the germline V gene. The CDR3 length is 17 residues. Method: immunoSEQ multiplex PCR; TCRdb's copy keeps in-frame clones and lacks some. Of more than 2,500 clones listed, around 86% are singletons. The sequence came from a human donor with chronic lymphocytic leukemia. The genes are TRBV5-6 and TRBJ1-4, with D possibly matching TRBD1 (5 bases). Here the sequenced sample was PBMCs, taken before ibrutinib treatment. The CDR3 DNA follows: TGTGCCAGCAGCTTTACTCGGGGCTTCCTTTGGGGGGAAAAACTGTTTTTT. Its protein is CASSFTRGFLWGEKLFF.